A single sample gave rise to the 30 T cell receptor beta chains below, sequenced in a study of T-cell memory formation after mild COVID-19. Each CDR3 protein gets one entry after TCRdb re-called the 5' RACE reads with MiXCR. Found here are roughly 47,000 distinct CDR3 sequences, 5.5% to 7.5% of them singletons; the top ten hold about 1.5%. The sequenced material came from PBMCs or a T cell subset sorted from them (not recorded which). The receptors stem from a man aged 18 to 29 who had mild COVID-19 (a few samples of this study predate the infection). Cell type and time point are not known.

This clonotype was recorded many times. CDR3 in DNA: TGCGCCAGCAGCCGGAACCCGTCGGAGGAGACCCAGTACTTC. Translated: CASSRNPSEETQYF. The chain couples TRBV5-1 to TRBJ2-5, with no clear D. The CDR3 has 14 residues. V was trimmed by 4 bases and J by 5 bases, leaving 15 bases between them. In germline, CDR1 is SGHRS, CDR2 YFSETQ.

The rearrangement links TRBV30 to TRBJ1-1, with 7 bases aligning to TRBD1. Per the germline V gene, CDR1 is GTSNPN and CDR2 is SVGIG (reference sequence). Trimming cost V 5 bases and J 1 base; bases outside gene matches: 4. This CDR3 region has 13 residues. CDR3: CAWRDRANTEAFF. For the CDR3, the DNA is TGTGCCTGGCGGGACAGAGCGAACACTGAAGCTTTCTTT.

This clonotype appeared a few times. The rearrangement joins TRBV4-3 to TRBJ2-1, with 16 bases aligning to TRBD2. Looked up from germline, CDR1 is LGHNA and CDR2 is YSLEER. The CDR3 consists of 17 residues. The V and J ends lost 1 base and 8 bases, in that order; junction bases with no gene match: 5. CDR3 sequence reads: CASSQAGLAGGPHEQFF. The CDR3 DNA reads TGCGCCAGCAGCCAAGCGGGACTAGCGGGGGGGCCCCATGAGCAGTTCTTC.

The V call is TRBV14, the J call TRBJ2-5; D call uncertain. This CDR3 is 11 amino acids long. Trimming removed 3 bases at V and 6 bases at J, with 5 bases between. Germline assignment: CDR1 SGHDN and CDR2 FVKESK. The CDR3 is CASSHGQTQYF. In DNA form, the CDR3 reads TGTGCCAGCAGCCATGGTCAGACCCAGTACTTC.

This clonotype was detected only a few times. The CDR3 sequence is CASSLEAGGYNEQFF. The DNA of the CDR3 is TGTGCCAGCAGTTTGGAAGCGGGGGGATACAATGAGCAGTTCTTC. The chain joins TRBV12-3 or TRBV12-4 to TRBJ2-1, with 9 bases that match TRBD2. This CDR3 has 15 amino acids. The ends lost 3 bases at V and 4 bases at J; junction bases unmatched: 4.

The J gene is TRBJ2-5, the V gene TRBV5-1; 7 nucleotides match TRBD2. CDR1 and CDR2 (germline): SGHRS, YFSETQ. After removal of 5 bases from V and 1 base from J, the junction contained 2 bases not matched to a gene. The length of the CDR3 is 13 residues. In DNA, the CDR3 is TGCGCCAGCAGGCCGGGGGGCCAAGAGACCCAGTACTTC. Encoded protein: CASRPGGQETQYF.

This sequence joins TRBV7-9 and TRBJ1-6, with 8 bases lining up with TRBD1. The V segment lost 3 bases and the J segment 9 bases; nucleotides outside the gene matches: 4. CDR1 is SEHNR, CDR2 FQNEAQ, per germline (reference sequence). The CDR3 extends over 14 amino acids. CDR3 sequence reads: CASSLQGAGSPLHF. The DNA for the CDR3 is TGTGCCAGCAGCTTGCAGGGGGCGGGTTCACCCCTCCACTTT.

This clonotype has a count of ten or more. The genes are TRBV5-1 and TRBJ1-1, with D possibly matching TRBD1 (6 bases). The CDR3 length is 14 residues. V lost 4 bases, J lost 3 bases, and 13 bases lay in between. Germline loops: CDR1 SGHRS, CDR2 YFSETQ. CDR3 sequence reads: CASSADSRYTEAFF. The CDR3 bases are TGCGCCAGCAGCGCGGACAGTCGCTACACTGAAGCTTTCTTT. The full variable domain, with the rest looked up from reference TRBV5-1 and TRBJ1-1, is KAGVTQTPRYLIKTRGQQVTLSCSPISGHRSVSWYQQTPGQGLQFLFEYFSETQRNKGNFPGRFSGRQFSNSRSEMNVSTLELGDSALYLCASSADSRYTEAFFGQGTRLTVV.

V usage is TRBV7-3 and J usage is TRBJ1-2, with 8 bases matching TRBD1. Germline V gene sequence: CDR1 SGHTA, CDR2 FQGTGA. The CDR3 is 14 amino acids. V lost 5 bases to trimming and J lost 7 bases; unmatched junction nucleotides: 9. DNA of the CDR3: TGTGCCAGCAGCCAAGACCGTGGACAGGGTGGCTACACCTTC. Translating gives CASSQDRGQGGYTF.

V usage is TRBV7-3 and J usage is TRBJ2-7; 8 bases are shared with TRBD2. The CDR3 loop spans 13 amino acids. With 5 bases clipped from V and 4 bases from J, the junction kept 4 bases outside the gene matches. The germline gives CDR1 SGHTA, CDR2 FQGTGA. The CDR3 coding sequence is TGTGCCAGCAGCGCCTCGGGGGGGTACGAGCAGTACTTC. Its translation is CASSASGGYEQYF.

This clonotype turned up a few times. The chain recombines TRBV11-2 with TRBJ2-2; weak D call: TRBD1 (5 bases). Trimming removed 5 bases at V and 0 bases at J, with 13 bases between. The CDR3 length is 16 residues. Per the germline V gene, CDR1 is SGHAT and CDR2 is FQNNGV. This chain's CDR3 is CASSRIRGANTGELFF. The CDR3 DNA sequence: TGTGCCAGCAGCCGTATTAGGGGCGCGAACACCGGGGAGCTGTTTTTT. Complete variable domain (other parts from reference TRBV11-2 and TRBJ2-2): EAGVAQSPRYKIIEKRQSVAFWCNPISGHATLYWYQQILGQGPKLLIQFQNNGVVDDSQLPKDRFSAERLKGVDSTLKIQPAKLEDSAVYLCASSRIRGANTGELFFGEGSRLTVL.

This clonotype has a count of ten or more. This chain's CDR3 is CASSQDAAPALGNTIYF. DNA of the CDR3: TGTGCCAGCAGCCAAGATGCCGCTCCTGCCCTTGGAAACACCATATATTTT. This chain connects TRBV4-2 to TRBJ1-3; the D is unclear. Germline V gives CDR1 LGHNA, CDR2 YNFKEQ. V was pared by 0 bases and J by 3 bases, with 15 bases between. The CDR3 runs 17 residues.

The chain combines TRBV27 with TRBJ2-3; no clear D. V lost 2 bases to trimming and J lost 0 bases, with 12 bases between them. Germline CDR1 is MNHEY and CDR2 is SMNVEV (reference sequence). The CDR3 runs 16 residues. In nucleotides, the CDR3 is TGTGCCAGCAGTTTACAGCCAGAACCTAGCACAGATACGCAGTATTTT. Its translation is CASSLQPEPSTDTQYF.

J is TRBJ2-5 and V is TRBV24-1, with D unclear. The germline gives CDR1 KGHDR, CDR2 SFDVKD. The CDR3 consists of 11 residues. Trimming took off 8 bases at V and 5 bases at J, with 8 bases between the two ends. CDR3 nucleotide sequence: TGTGCCACCAATTTCGGGGAGACCCAGTACTTC. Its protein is CATNFGETQYF.

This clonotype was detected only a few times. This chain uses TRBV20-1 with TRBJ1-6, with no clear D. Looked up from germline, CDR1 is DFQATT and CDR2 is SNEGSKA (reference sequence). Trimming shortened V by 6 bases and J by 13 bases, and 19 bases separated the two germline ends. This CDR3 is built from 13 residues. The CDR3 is CSAYTRSSSPLHF. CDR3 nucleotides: TGCAGTGCATACACTAGATCTTCATCCCCCCTCCACTTT.

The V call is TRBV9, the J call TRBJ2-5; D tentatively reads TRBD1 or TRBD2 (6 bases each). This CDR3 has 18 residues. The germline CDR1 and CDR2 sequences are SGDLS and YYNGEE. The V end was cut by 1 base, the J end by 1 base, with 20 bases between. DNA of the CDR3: TGTGCCAGCAGCGTAACAGGAGGGGGAGGCCTCGGCCAAGAGACCCAGTACTTC. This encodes CASSVTGGGGLGQETQYF.

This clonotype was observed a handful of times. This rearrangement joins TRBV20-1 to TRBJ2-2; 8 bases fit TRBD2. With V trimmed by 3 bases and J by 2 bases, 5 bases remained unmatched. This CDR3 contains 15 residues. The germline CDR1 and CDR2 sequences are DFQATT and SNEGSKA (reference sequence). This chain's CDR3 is CSASATSGNTGELFF. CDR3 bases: TGCAGTGCTAGTGCAACTAGCGGCAACACCGGGGAGCTGTTTTTT.

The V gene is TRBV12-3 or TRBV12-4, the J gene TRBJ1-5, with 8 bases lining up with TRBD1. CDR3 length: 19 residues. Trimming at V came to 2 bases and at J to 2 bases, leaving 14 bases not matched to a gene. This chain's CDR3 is CASSLSRAGGARGNQPQHF. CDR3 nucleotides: TGTGCCAGCAGTTTATCGAGGGCAGGGGGCGCGAGAGGCAATCAGCCCCAGCATTTT.

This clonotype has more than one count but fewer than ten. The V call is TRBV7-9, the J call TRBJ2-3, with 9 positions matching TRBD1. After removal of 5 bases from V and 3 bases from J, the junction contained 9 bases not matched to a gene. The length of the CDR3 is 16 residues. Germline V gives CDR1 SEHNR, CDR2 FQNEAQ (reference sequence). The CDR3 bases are TGTGCCAGCAGCCCGGGACAGGGCTTTCCGACAGATACGCAGTATTTT. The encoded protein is CASSPGQGFPTDTQYF.

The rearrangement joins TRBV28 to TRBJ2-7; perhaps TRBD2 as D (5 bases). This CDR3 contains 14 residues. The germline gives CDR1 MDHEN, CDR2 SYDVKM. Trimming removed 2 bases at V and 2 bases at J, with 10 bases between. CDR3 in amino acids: CASSLAGGTYEQYV. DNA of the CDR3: TGTGCCAGCAGTTTAGCGGGTGGGACCTACGAGCAGTACGTC.

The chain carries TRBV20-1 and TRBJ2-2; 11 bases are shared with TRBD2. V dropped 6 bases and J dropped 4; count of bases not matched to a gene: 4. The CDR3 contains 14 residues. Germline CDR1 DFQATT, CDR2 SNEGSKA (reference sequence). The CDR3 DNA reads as TGCAGTGCAAGACTAGCGGGGTTCACCGGGGAGCTGTTTTTT. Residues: CSARLAGFTGELFF.

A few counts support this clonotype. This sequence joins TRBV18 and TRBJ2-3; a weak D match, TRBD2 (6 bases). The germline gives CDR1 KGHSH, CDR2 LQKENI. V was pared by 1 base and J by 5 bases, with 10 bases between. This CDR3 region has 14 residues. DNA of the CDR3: TGTGCCAGCTCACCACGGAGGGAGAGAGATACGCAGTATTTT. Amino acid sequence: CASSPRRERDTQYF.

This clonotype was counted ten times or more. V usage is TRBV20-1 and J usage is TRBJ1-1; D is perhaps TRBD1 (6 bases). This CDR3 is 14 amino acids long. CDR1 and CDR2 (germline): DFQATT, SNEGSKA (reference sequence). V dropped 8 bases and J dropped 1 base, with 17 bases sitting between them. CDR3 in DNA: TGCAGTCCTCGGGCCGGGGGGCCGAACACTGAAGCTTTCTTT. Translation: CSPRAGGPNTEAFF.

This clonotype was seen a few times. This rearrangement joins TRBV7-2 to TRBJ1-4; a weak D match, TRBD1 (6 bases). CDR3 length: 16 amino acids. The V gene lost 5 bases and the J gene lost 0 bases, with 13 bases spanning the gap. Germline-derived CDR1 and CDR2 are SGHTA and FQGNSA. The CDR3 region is CASSHGTITTNEKLFF. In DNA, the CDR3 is TGTGCCAGCAGCCACGGGACAATTACAACTAATGAAAAACTGTTTTTT.

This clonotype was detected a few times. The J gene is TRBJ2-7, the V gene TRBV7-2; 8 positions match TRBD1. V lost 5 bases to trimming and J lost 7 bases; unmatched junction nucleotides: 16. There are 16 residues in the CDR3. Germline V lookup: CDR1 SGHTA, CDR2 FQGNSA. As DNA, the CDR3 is TGTGCCAGCAGCCCCGACGGAGGACAGGGAGTGCTGGAGCAGTACTTC. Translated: CASSPDGGQGVLEQYF.

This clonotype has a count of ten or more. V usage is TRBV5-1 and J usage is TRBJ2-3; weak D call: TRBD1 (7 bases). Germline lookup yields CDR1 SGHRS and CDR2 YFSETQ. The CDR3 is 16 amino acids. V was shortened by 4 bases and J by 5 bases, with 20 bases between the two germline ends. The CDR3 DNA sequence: TGCGCCAGCAGCCATGGGACAGCAGGAGGGGGAGATACGCAGTATTTT. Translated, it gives CASSHGTAGGGDTQYF.

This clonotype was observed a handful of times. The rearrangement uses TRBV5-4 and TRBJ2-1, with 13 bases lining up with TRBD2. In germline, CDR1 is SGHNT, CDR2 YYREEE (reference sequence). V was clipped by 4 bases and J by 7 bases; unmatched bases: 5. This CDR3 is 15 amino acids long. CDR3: CASSRTSGGWNEQFF. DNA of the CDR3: TGTGCCAGCAGCCGGACTAGCGGGGGCTGGAATGAGCAGTTCTTC.

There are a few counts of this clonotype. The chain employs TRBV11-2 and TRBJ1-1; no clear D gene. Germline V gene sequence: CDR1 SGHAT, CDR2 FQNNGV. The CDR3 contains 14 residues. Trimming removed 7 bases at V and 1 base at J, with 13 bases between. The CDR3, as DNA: TGTGCCAGCACCTTCGGGAATTGGAACACTGAAGCTTTCTTT. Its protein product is CASTFGNWNTEAFF.

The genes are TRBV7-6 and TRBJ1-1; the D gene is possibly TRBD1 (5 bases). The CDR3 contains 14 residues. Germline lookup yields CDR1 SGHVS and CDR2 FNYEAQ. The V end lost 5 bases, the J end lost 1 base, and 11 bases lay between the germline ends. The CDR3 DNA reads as TGTGCCAGCAGCGCGAGACAGAAGAACACTGAAGCTTTCTTT. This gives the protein CASSARQKNTEAFF.

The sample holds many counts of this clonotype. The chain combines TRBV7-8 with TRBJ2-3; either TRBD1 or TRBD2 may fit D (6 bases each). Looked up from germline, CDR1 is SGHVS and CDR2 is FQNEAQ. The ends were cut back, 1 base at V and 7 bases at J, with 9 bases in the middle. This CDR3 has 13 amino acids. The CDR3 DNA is TGTGCCAGCAGCTTAGTAGGGGGGTATACGCAGTATTTT. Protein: CASSLVGGYTQYF.